One T cell receptor (beta chain) is described in this entry. Its antigen is currently not known. Per-nucleotide qualities are absent, and no much larger clonotype sits a single base away. TCR beta CDR3 regions were amplified from RNA transcripts. For the first round of RT-PCR on the TCR CDR3, the HTBI primer set was used together with the Qiagen OneStep RT-PCR kit. Libraries were constructed in a second round of multiplex PCR, after which size selection and purification were performed. The libraries were sequenced on an Illumina HiSeq2000 using paired-end 100 bp reads. Per the original workflow: Raw data were processed with SOAPnuke, discarding reads with adapters, uncalled bases, mean Phred below 15, or no exact constant-primer or identifier match. High-quality paired reads were merged with COPE v1.2.5, and unique nucleotide sequences were defined as clonotypes. MiTCR v1.1 was used to align clonotypes to the IMGT TRBV, TRBD and TRBJ reference segments. Analysis was restricted to V-J combinations with a frequency above 0.0001, which covered 99.2% of repertoires. A TCS score was defined as the ratio of F50 (clonal expansion) to E x V (chaos), with BLOSUM62-based TCRdist applied between CDR3 peptides within each V-J. Welch's t-statistics and random forest reduced approximately 520 V-J features to 10 to 15, which were used in a naive Bayes classifier (R e1071). The similarity between thyroid and blood repertoires was quantified using the Morisita-Horn index. The public sequencing data were trimmed at Q25 with fastp and processed into clonotypes with MiXCR by TCRdb, which kept only in-frame beta chains. Rows with a matching CDR3 protein are joined into one entry that keeps the most common DNA and genes. In this record, the V and J calls reflect TCRdb's handling and not the investigators' own analysis. The sample records around 760,000 distinct CDR3 sequences, under 45% of which are singletons. The ten top clones hold around 30% of the sample.

Graves' hyperthyroidism was defined as stable when no progression to ophthalmopathy occurred over 18 months of follow-up. Hyperthyroidism patients were newly diagnosed, had a disease duration of under 2 months, and were aged 18 to 65 years. Patients with uncontrolled infections, other autoimmune diseases, pregnancy or lactation were excluded. Diagnoses were established on the basis of clinical symptoms, serum thyroxine and TRAb, thyroid ultrasound, and orbital computed tomography. PBMCs were isolated from about 9 ml of fresh peripheral blood by Ficoll-Paque density gradient centrifugation. Trizol reagent was used to extract total RNA, and RNA quality was then checked on an Agilent 2100 Bioanalyzer. Cut back by 5 bases and 4 bases, the V and J ends lie 17 bases apart. Spanning cysteine to phenylalanine, the CDR3 consists of 15 amino acids. Of all the DNA, just the CDR3 is kept, 45 bases in frame from base 1. Sequences LNHDA (CDR1) and SQIVND (CDR2) are obtained from the germline V gene (reference sequence).

The sample belongs to a study of T cells in Graves' hyperthyroidism and ophthalmopathy (dated by TCRdb to about 2019). Regarding the study in general: Peripheral blood samples were taken at the time of initial diagnosis, prior to any treatment. A discovery cohort of fewer than 110 patients, approximately 44 with Graves' ophthalmopathy and 55 to 65 with stable Graves' hyperthyroidism, was used to find distinguishing TCR V-J signatures. An independent validation cohort of around 19 hyperthyroidism patients and 17 patients who later progressed to ophthalmopathy tested prospective prediction of ophthalmopathy. The 95 to 100 discovery patients were randomly split 7:3 into training and test sets. In addition, the study compared T-cell repertoires in thyroid tissue and in blood from 6 or 7 Graves' hyperthyroidism patients. After sampling, hyperthyroidism patients received methimazole starting at 30 mg daily, and ophthalmopathy patients received high-dose intravenous methylprednisolone. According to the paper, TCR Vbeta CDR3 sequencing was carried out on about 140 peripheral blood samples, which came from over 40 ophthalmopathy, fewer than 80 hyperthyroidism and roughly 17 progressor patients.

The research as a whole found: In validation, progression to ophthalmopathy was predicted by the model with 70.59% sensitivity and 72% to 85% specificity, a median of approximately 6.5 months before onset. A model built on a 13 V-J signature distinguished ophthalmopathy from stable hyperthyroidism, reaching about 88% sensitivity and around 81% specificity in cross-validation and 80%/75% in testing. No statistical method was used to fix the sample size in advance, and group allocation was not hidden from the investigators. Most expanded thyroid clonotypes (frequency above 0.001) were also detected in blood, suggesting blood repertoires may reflect thyroid immune responses.

The TCR was taken from a woman between 35 and 50 years old with Graves' hyperthyroidism. This chain joins TRBV19 to TRBJ1-2; the D gene is perhaps TRBD1, on 6 matching bases. The sequenced sample was blood. The base sequence is TGTGCCAGTAGTCCCCCGCAGGGGAAAGGCTATGGCTACACCTTC. It specifies CASSPPQGKGYGYTF.